The 23 T cell receptor beta chains below come from one sample, sequenced in a study of tumor-infiltrating lymphocytes in primary liver carcinoma. Co-extraction of RNA and DNA was performed on roughly 20-33 mg of unsorted bulk tissue. TCR beta cDNA was made from around 460 ng total RNA with a constant-region primer. Three-round nested multiplex PCR performed with slightly modified ARM-PCR produced the TCR beta libraries. Use of TRBV1-TRBV30 forward primers with a C-beta reverse primer characterized the first two PCR rounds, which lasted about 10 cycles each. TCRdb used MiXCR to reprocess the multiplex PCR reads, holding one entry per CDR3 protein. The sample gives some 51,000 distinct CDR3 sequences, about 80% of which show up once; roughly a quarter is in the top ten. The sequenced material came from liver tumor tissue from sampling region 3. As to subset: tumor region T3, left-lateral pole. These receptors all stem from a middle-aged man with primary liver carcinoma and hepatitis B virus infection.

In the case of this clonotype: At one boundary the junction diverges from the germline segment, which might be a read error. J is TRBJ2-1 and V is TRBV12-5; a weak D match, TRBD2 (5 bases). Germline CDR1 is LGHNT and CDR2 is FRNRAP. The CDR3 length is 16 residues. As DNA, the CDR3 is TGTGCTAATGGTCCAAGTCGGGGTGGAACTTACAATGAGCAGTTCTTC. The encoded protein is CANGPSRGGTYNEQFF. The variable domain in full, completed from reference TRBV12-5 and TRBJ2-1, reads DARVTQTPRHKVTEMGQEVTMRCQPILGHNTVFWYRQTMMQGLELLAYFRNRAPLDDSGMPKDRFSAEMPDATLATLKIQPSEPRDSAVYFCANGPSRGGTYNEQFFGPGTRLTVL.

This clonotype was recorded a few times. Given a much more abundant clone one base away, this may be a read error. The J gene is TRBJ2-7, the V gene TRBV5-5; the D is unclear. Germline assignment: CDR1 SGHKS and CDR2 YYEKEE (reference sequence). This CDR3 is 14 amino acids long. The CDR3 coding sequence is TGTACCAGCAGCTTGCGCGACGGCCCCTACGAGCAGTACTTC. Its translation: CTSSLRDGPYEQYF.

The rearrangement links TRBV6-2 or TRBV6-3 to TRBJ2-7; 13 nucleotides line up with TRBD2. There are 15 residues in the CDR3. Germline V gene data show CDR1 as MNHEY and CDR2 as SVGEGT. Trimming cost V 8 bases and J 8 bases; bases outside gene matches: 12. The CDR3 spells CASGPGTSGTYQQYF. Written as DNA, the CDR3 is TGTGCCAGCGGACCCGGGACTAGCGGGACGTACCAGCAGTACTTC.

This clonotype showed up just once. At one end the junction does not follow the germline gene, possibly because of a read error. V usage is TRBV12-3 or TRBV12-4 and J usage is TRBJ1-1, with TRBD1 matching 7 bases. The CDR3 covers 13 residues. CDR3 sequence reads: CASSVTGLTEAIF. The CDR3 region has the DNA TGTGCCAGCAGTGTGACAGGGTTGACCGAAGCTATCTTT.

Many counts were recorded for this clonotype. This sequence joins TRBV20-1 and TRBJ1-2, with a possible D match to TRBD1 (6 bases). The CDR3 consists of 12 residues. V gave up 1 base and J gave up 8 bases, with 11 bases separating them. The germline CDR1 and CDR2 sequences are DFQATT and SNEGSKA (reference sequence). The CDR3 loop reads CSARAGVGGYTF. The CDR3 DNA reads as TGCAGTGCTAGAGCAGGGGTCGGCGGCTACACCTTC.

Note on this clonotype: Sequence at one end of the junction differs from germline and may be a read error. The chain recombines TRBV11-2 with TRBJ2-7, with TRBD1 identical over 11 bases. CDR1 is SGHAT and CDR2 is FQNNGV in the germline V gene. CDR3 length: 17 amino acids. The DNA for the CDR3 is TGTGCCAGCAGCTCCTGGACAGGGGGCGCTAACGGACACGAGCAGTATTTC. It specifies CASSSWTGGANGHEQYF.

This clonotype was observed a handful of times. The rearrangement uses TRBV27 and TRBJ2-1; D might be TRBD1 or TRBD2, each matching 5 bases. Per the germline V gene, CDR1 is MNHEY and CDR2 is SMNVEV (reference sequence). The CDR3 has 12 amino acids. Trimming removed 5 bases at V and 9 bases at J, with 11 bases between. Written as DNA, the CDR3 is TGTGCCAGCAGTAAACTAGGGACTGAGCAGTTCTTC. Its translation: CASSKLGTEQFF.

As concerns this clonotype: A much more abundant neighbour one base away suggests this may be a read error. J is TRBJ1-2 and V is TRBV28; tentatively, D is TRBD1 (6 bases). The CDR3 length is 12 residues. Germline V gene data show CDR1 as MDHEN and CDR2 as SYDVKM. The CDR3 nucleotides are TGTACCAGCAGTTCGGGGGCGAATGGCTACACCTTC. This encodes CTSSSGANGYTF.

The rearrangement uses TRBV11-2 and TRBJ2-2; 9 bases are shared with TRBD2. CDR1 and CDR2 (germline): SGHAT, FQNNGV. The CDR3 sequence is 16 residues long. CDR3 nucleotides: TGTAGCAGCAGCTTAGTTGCGCTAGCGGGAATCGGGGAGCTGTTTTTT. Translation: CSSSLVALAGIGELFF.

Turning to this clonotype: The germline gene is not matched at one end of the junction; a read error may be the cause. The V call is TRBV29-1, the J call TRBJ1-2; D gene unclear. The CDR3 extends over 13 amino acids. CDR1 is SQVTM, CDR2 ANQGSEA, per germline. The CDR3 region is CRVGDGYGYGYTF. In nucleotides, the CDR3 is TGCAGGGTTGGAGATGGTTACGGCTATGGCTACACCTTC. Full variable domain (outside the CDR3, taken from reference TRBV29-1 and TRBJ1-2): SAVISQKPSRDICQRGTSLTIQCQVDSQVTMMFWYRQQPGQSLTLIATANQGSEATYESGFVIDKFPISRPNLTFSTLTVSNMSPEDSSIYLCRVGDGYGYGYTFGSGTRLTVV.

This clonotype was seen once. Lacking the conserved final phenylalanine or tryptophan, this CDR3 likely reflects a read error. CDR3 in amino acids: CASTRAQAKSIQYL. CDR3 nucleotides: TGTGCCAGCACCCGGGCCCAAGCCAAAAGCATTCAGTACTTA. The V call is TRBV12-3 or TRBV12-4, the J call TRBJ2-4; D remains unclear. The CDR3 contains 14 residues.

This clonotype was seen a handful of times. This may arise from a read error, as a much more abundant clone is one base away. The chain recombines TRBV28 with TRBJ1-6; D possibly corresponds to TRBD1 (6 bases). The V gene's germline CDR1 is MDHEN and CDR2 SYDVKM. This CDR3 comprises 16 residues. The CDR3 region is CVSSRDIRTYNSPLHF. CDR3 DNA: TGTGTCAGCAGCAGGGACATACGCACCTATAATTCACCCCTCCACTTT. Looking up the rest from reference TRBV28 and TRBJ1-6 gives the full variable domain: DVKVTQSSRYLVKRTGEKVFLECVQDMDHENMFWYRQDPGLGLRLIYFSYDVKMKEKGDIPEGYSVSREKKERFSLILESASTNQTSMYLCVSSRDIRTYNSPLHFGNGTRLTVT.

The rearrangement links TRBV6-6 to TRBJ2-1; 10 nucleotides align to TRBD1. After removal of 2 bases from V and 11 bases from J, the junction contained 33 bases not matched to a gene. Germline CDR1 MNHNY, CDR2 SVGAGI (reference sequence). CDR3 length: 23 residues. CDR3 in DNA: TGTGCCAGCAGTTACCACGGGACAGGGGTTCCTACTAGACGGGAGGGACTAAAGAGTCAGCAGTTCTTC. Amino acid sequence: CASSYHGTGVPTRREGLKSQQFF.

As concerns this clonotype: A much larger clonotype is one base distant, so this may be a read error. The chain carries TRBV5-8 and TRBJ2-1, with TRBD1 identical over 10 bases. The germline V gene has CDR1 SGHTS and CDR2 YDEGEE. The CDR3 contains 15 residues. CDR3 nucleotides: TGTGCCAGGAGCTCCTGGACAGGGGGTTTCGATGAGCAGTTCTTC. This encodes CARSSWTGGFDEQFF.

Note on this clonotype: Compared with germline, one end of the junction differs, possibly owing to a read error. The chain has TRBV10-1 and TRBJ2-5; 7 positions agree with TRBD1. The CDR3 contains 15 residues. Per the germline V gene, CDR1 is WNHNN and CDR2 is SYGVQD (reference sequence). CDR3 sequence reads: CASSPLMTGQETQYF. CDR3 DNA: TGCGCCAGCAGCCCACTCATGACAGGGCAAGAGACCCAGTATTTC.

To note about this clonotype: No conserved phenylalanine or tryptophan is present at the end of the CDR3, so a read error is the likely explanation. J is TRBJ2-7 and V is TRBV30; D ambiguous. Germline V CDR1 and CDR2: GTSNPN, SVGIG (reference sequence). CDR3 length equals 11 residues. This CDR3 is CAWRSAYEQYL. CDR3 DNA sequence: TGCGCCTGGCGATCCGCCTACGAGCAGTACTTA.

Many counts were recorded for this clonotype. The chain links TRBV28 to TRBJ1-5, with TRBD1 identical over 7 bases. J was trimmed by 4 bases and V by 5 bases; bases with no gene match: 2. Germline loops: CDR1 MDHEN, CDR2 SYDVKM. This CDR3 contains 13 residues. The DNA for the CDR3 is TGTGCCAGCAGTCGGGACAGAAATCAGCCCCAGCATTTT. Its translation: CASSRDRNQPQHF.

Turning to this clonotype: The junction departs from the called germline gene at one end, perhaps through a read error. V usage is TRBV6-5 and J usage is TRBJ2-7; 9 bases align to TRBD2. This CDR3 is 14 amino acids long. CDR1 and CDR2 (germline): MNHEY, SVGAGI. This CDR3 is CVSRPEGLAYEQYF. CDR3 DNA: TGTGTCTCCAGGCCGGAGGGACTAGCATACGAGCAATACTTC.

The chain recombines TRBV11-2 with TRBJ2-5; D might be TRBD1 (6 bases). CDR1 and CDR2 from the germline V gene are SGHAT and FQNNGV. The CDR3 spans 16 residues. The V end lost 1 base, the J end lost 2 bases, and 14 bases lay between the germline ends. DNA of the CDR3: TGTGCCAGCAGCTTAGTCAGTGGGGGCAGTCAAGAGACCCAGTACTTC. Residues: CASSLVSGGSQETQYF.

This clonotype showed up many times. V is TRBV5-4 and J is TRBJ2-1; 14 bases agree with TRBD2. Trimming took 4 bases from V and 2 from J; bases not matched to a gene: 8. The CDR3 has 18 residues. Germline-derived CDR1 and CDR2 are SGHNT and YYREEE (reference sequence). Here the CDR3 reads CASSQGLAGGGPYNEQFF. The CDR3 DNA follows: TGTGCCAGCAGCCAAGGACTAGCGGGAGGTGGGCCCTACAATGAGCAGTTCTTC.

With respect to this clonotype: One end of the junction varies from germline; a read error may be responsible. The J gene is TRBJ2-5, the V gene TRBV7-9, with 8 bases that match TRBD1. In germline, CDR1 is SEHNR, CDR2 FQNEAQ (reference sequence). This CDR3 spans 16 amino acids. This CDR3 reads CARSLEGRGLQETQYF. The CDR3 DNA is TGTGCCAGAAGCTTAGAGGGCAGGGGGCTGCAAGAGACCCAGTACTTC.

The CDR3 loop reads CASSSRQALYEQYF. The CDR3 DNA sequence: TGTGCCAGTAGTTCCAGACAGGCGCTTTACGAGCAGTACTTC. The chain employs TRBV19 and TRBJ2-7, with a tentative D call TRBD1 (6 bases). This CDR3 spans 14 amino acids. Germline-derived CDR1 and CDR2 are LNHDA and SQIVND (reference sequence). The germline V and J ends were trimmed by 5 bases and 4 bases, with 15 bases remaining between them.

As concerns this clonotype: The CDR3 carries no conserved terminal phenylalanine or tryptophan, so it likely arises from a read error. The limits of the CDR3 on the DNA are not certain, so only TCRdb's listed CDR3 is given. The genes are TRBV4-1 and TRBJ2-2. The CDR3 length equals 14 residues, ends included. Germline CDR1 is MGHRA and CDR2 is YSYEKL. The CDR3 loop is CASSQDSGAGEPFY.